This T cell receptor beta chain emerged from a study of prognosis after radiotherapy for stage I lung cancer. The overall study: Patients were about a dozen men and 6 women aged about 53 to 95, median about 70 years. Distant metastasis occurred in a handful of patients at a median of roughly 7 months after radiotherapy, while roughly 16 showed no significant progression.

Genomic DNA was the source, and TCR beta CDR3 was amplified from it by two-round multiplex PCR. Amplification during the initial PCR round employed primers specific to each TRBV and TRBJ gene. TCRdb called the multiplex PCR reads again in MiXCR, with one record for every CDR3 protein. The table records more than 12,000 distinct CDR3 sequences, approximately 33% of them present only once. The ends lost 3 bases at V and 8 bases at J; junction bases unmatched: 10. The CDR3 is 15 residues long. In germline, CDR1 is SGDLS, CDR2 YYNGEE. To note about this clonotype: With a much larger clone just one base away, this may be a read error.

This sample comprised PBMCs, obtained before or after stereotactic body radiation therapy (not recorded which). The receptor was isolated from a donor over 45 with non-small cell lung cancer. The V and J genes are TRBV9 and TRBJ2-1; TRBD2 aligns across 8 bases. CDR3 sequence: CASSDSGIFGDEQFF. Written as DNA, the CDR3 is TGTGCCAGCAGCGATAGCGGGATCTTCGGGGATGAGCAGTTCTTC.